This section outlines one T cell receptor (beta chain) sequence together with its context. The sample is drawn from a study of blood T cell repertoires in COVID-19. Study-level information: COVID-19 samples collected from the United States, Italy and Spain covered acute and convalescent phases.

This table comes from immunoSEQ multiplex PCR, and its TCRdb copy is limited to in-frame clones, with some not included. The sample lists 330,000 or so clones, roughly 90% occurring once. Two consecutive negative NP/OP PCR tests, clearance, or resolved symptoms defined Cohort 3 recovery. This TCR was sampled from a woman aged 25 to 45 who had recovered from COVID-19. What was sequenced was PBMCs or T cells enriched from blood (not recorded which).

For the CDR3, the DNA is TGTGCCAGCAGCTTAGGGGGGGGACTAGCGGGACCCCGCTCCTACAATGAGCAGTTCTTC. It is translated as CASSLGGGLAGPRSYNEQFF. The chain has TRBV7-8 and TRBJ2-1; 13 nucleotides line up with TRBD2. V shed 1 base, J shed 0 bases, and the junction held 9 bases outside the gene matches. CDR1 and CDR2 (germline): SGHVS, FQNEAQ. CDR3 length: 20 residues. Looking up the rest from reference TRBV7-8 and TRBJ2-1 gives the full variable domain: GAGVSQSPRYKVAKRGQDVALRCDPISGHVSLFWYQQALGQGPEFLTYFQNEAQLDKSGLPSDRFFAERPEGSVSTLKIQRTQQEDSAVYLCASSLGGGLAGPRSYNEQFFGPGTRLTVL.